The rows below give T cell receptor beta chains drawn from one sample of a study of shared clonotypes between healthy human individuals. Assay: immunoSEQ multiplex PCR; the TCRdb copy retains only in-frame clones and omits some. Among around 1 million clones listed, 76% were seen once. Sequencing input: memory CD4+ T cells sorted from blood. The receptor source for this set is a man younger than 30 in good health. CDR3s include the opening cysteine and the closing phenylalanine or tryptophan. A D gene is named only where the DNA matches it firmly. Clone sizes are given selectively: once, few, many, or a class where the clone is expanded.

D gene	clone size	V gene	J gene	CDR3 DNA	CDR3 protein
TRBD2	NA	TRBV5-4	TRBJ2-5	TGTGCCAGCAGAGGAGGACTAGCGGGTTCGGAGACCCAGTACTTC	CASRGGLAGSETQYF
TRBD2	once	TRBV5-1	TRBJ2-1	TGCGCCAGCAGCCCTAACCCGGGACTAGCGAGCAATGAGCAGTTCTTC	CASSPNPGLASNEQFF
NA	NA	TRBV19	TRBJ2-3	TGTGCCAGCGCACAGAGAAGGGATACGCAGTATTTT	CASAQRRDTQYF
TRBD2	few	TRBV11-1	TRBJ2-3	TGTGCCAGCAGCCACCTAGCGGGGGGAACCGATACGCAGTATTTT	CASSHLAGGTDTQYF
NA	NA	TRBV5-1	TRBJ2-4	TGCGCCAGCTCCCTCGACCCCAAAAACATTCAGTACTTC	CASSLDPKNIQYF
TRBD1	once	TRBV2	TRBJ1-6	TGTGCCAGCAGGGGCCCGGGACAGGGGTCCTCACCCCTCCACTTT	CASRGPGQGSSPLHF
TRBD1	once	TRBV18	TRBJ1-2	TGTGCCAGCTCACCAACGGGACAGAACTATGGCTACACCTTC	CASSPTGQNYGYTF
NA	few	TRBV18	TRBJ1-5	TGTGCCAGCTCACCAGGGGACAATCCGCCCCAGCATTTT	CASSPGDNPPQHF
TRBD2	NA	TRBV2	TRBJ2-1	TGTGCCAGCACTCCTACTAGCGGGAGCTCCTACAATGAGCAGTTCTTC	CASTPTSGSSYNEQFF
TRBD1	NA	TRBV15	TRBJ1-4	TGTGCCACCAGCAGAGATCACGGGACAGGGGAACTTAATGAAAAACTGTTTTTT	CATSRDHGTGELNEKLFF
NA	NA	TRBV7-2	TRBJ2-2	TGTGCCAGCAGCTTAGAAAGAGGGCCCGCCCGCAAAAACACCGGGGAGCTGTTTTTT	CASSLERGPARKNTGELFF
TRBD1	NA	TRBV7-6	TRBJ2-3	TGTGCCAGCAGCTTGCCTACGACAGGGGACGTCTCTACGCAGTATTTT	CASSLPTTGDVSTQYF
NA	once	TRBV5-4	TRBJ2-3	TGTGCCAGCAGCTTGTCCATGACTAGCACAGATACGCAGTATTTT	CASSLSMTSTDTQYF
NA	NA	TRBV2	TRBJ1-6	TGTGCCAGCAGTGAATTCGCGGGTAGCTCCTATAATTCACCCCTCCACTTT	CASSEFAGSSYNSPLHF
NA	NA	TRBV2	TRBJ1-1	TGTGCCAGCAGTGATCTCGGCACTGAAGCTTTCTTT	CASSDLGTEAFF
TRBD2	NA	TRBV13	TRBJ2-7	TGTGCCAGCAGCCCCCGACTAGCGGGAGGCCCGTCTGGCCACGAGCAGTACTTC	CASSPRLAGGPSGHEQYF
NA	NA	TRBV10-2	TRBJ2-3	TGCGCCAGCAGAGGTCGCGGCCCCAAAGGGGATACGCAGTATTTT	CASRGRGPKGDTQYF
TRBD2	NA	TRBV15	TRBJ2-2	TGTGCCACCAGCAGAGAACTAGCGGGGACCGGGGAGCTGTTTTTT	CATSRELAGTGELFF
NA	few	TRBV6-1	TRBJ1-2	TGTGCCAGCCTTGCGGCAGGGTTAATCTATGGCTACACCTTC	CASLAAGLIYGYTF
TRBD2	NA	TRBV11-2	TRBJ2-1	TGTGCCAGCAGCTTATATGCGGGAGCCGGAAATGAGCAGTTCTTC	CASSLYAGAGNEQFF
NA	once	TRBV20-1	TRBJ2-3	TGCAGTGCTAGGAACAATACGCAGTATTTT	CSARNNTQYF
TRBD1	NA	TRBV5-6	TRBJ1-2	TGTGCCAGCAGCCCCGGACAGGGGGCCCTCTATGGCTACACCTTC	CASSPGQGALYGYTF
TRBD1	once	TRBV6-1	TRBJ1-2	TGTGCCAGCCCCGAGGGACAGGAGAACTATGGCTACACCTTC	CASPEGQENYGYTF
TRBD1	once	TRBV5-4	TRBJ1-5	TGTGCCAGCACGAACGGGACAGGGCCTTATAGCAATCAGCCCCAGCATTTT	CASTNGTGPYSNQPQHF
TRBD1	NA	TRBV19	TRBJ1-4	TGTGCCAGTAAGGGACAGGAGGCTAATGAAAAACTGTTTTTT	CASKGQEANEKLFF
NA	NA	TRBV29-1	TRBJ2-3	TGCAGCGCCACGGTGATGGGAGATACGCAGTATTTT	CSATVMGDTQYF
TRBD1	few	TRBV28	TRBJ2-1	TGTGCCACCAATGACAGGGCTTTTTTCTTC	CATNDRAFFF
NA	NA	TRBV30	TRBJ1-1	TGTGCCTGGATGAGGGACACTGAAGCTTTCTTT	CAWMRDTEAFF
TRBD2	few	TRBV19	TRBJ2-1	TGTGCCATCAGGTGGGCTAGCGGTCACAATGAGCAGTTCTTC	CAIRWASGHNEQFF
TRBD2	NA	TRBV6-1	TRBJ2-1	TGTGCCAGCAGTGCGGAGACTAGCGGGGGCAACAATGAGCAGTTCTTC	CASSAETSGGNNEQFF
NA	once	TRBV27	TRBJ2-3	TGTGCCAGCAAGTGGTCCCGACTCACAGATACGCAGTATTTT	CASKWSRLTDTQYF
NA	few	TRBV7-9	TRBJ2-3	TGTGCCAGCAGCCGGGTAGCAGATACGCAGTATTTT	CASSRVADTQYF
NA	NA	TRBV4-3	TRBJ2-5	TGCGCCAGCAGCCAAGAATTTCCTACAAGAGAGACCCAGTACTTC	CASSQEFPTRETQYF
NA	NA	TRBV5-1	TRBJ2-5	TGCGCCAGCAGCGACGGGACGAGTTGGGAGACCCAGTACTTC	CASSDGTSWETQYF
TRBD2	NA	TRBV5-1	TRBJ2-5	TGCGCCAGCAGCTATTTAACGGGGGGGGCCCCGGAGACCCAGTACTTC	CASSYLTGGAPETQYF
TRBD1	NA	TRBV20-1	TRBJ1-1	TGCAGTGCTAGAACAGGGGAGGCAGCTTTCTTT	CSARTGEAAFF
TRBD2	NA	TRBV18	TRBJ2-5	TGTGCCAGCTCACCAAGGACTAGCGGTCAAGAGACCCAGTACTTC	CASSPRTSGQETQYF
NA	NA	TRBV27	TRBJ2-1	TGTGCCAGCAGTTTGGCCAGAACCTTATTGTACAATGAGCAGTTCTTC	CASSLARTLLYNEQFF
NA	NA	TRBV5-1	TRBJ1-1	TGCGCCAGCAGCCCCGCCAAGGGGGGAGGGAACACTGAAGCTTTCTTT	CASSPAKGGGNTEAFF
TRBD2	NA	TRBV10-1	TRBJ2-3	TGCGCCAGCAGTCGCGGGGGACCCACAGATACGCAGTATTTT	CASSRGGPTDTQYF
NA	NA	TRBV5-4	TRBJ2-7	TGTGCCAGCAGCTTGGGAGGGATGGGGACCTACGAGCAGTACTTC	CASSLGGMGTYEQYF
NA	NA	TRBV28	TRBJ1-5	TGTAGTTGTGGGAGACAGCTTTATAGCAATCAGCCCCAGCATTTT	CSCGRQLYSNQPQHF
NA	NA	TRBV29-1	TRBJ1-2	TGCAGCGTAGAACAGGGCGGCTACACCTTC	CSVEQGGYTF
NA	NA	TRBV7-9	TRBJ1-1	TGTGCCAGCAGCACGAGAGAGGGCTACACTGAAGCTTTCTTT	CASSTREGYTEAFF
NA	NA	TRBV5-1	TRBJ1-2	TGCGCCAGCAGCTTGCAGGGAAATAACTATGGCTACACCTTC	CASSLQGNNYGYTF
NA	NA	TRBV19	TRBJ2-2	TGTGCCAGTAGTTATGCACTAACCGGGCTGTTTTTT	CASSYALTGLFF
NA	NA	TRBV6-4	TRBJ2-1	TGTGCCAGCGGGCCCTCCGGGCGCGGTGAGCAGTTCTTC	CASGPSGRGEQFF
NA	NA	TRBV18	TRBJ2-7	TGTGCCAGCTCACCACTAGTACAGGGACATTCCTACGAGCAGTACTTC	CASSPLVQGHSYEQYF
NA	NA	TRBV5-1	TRBJ2-7	TGCGCCAGCAGCTCGACATCCTCCTACGAGCAGTACTTC	CASSSTSSYEQYF
TRBD1	NA	TRBV7-9	TRBJ1-1	TGTGCCAGCAGCTCCCGGGACAGGGAGGAAGCTTTCTTT	CASSSRDREEAFF
NA	NA	TRBV11-2	TRBJ1-3	TGTGCCAGCAGCTTAGCAGACAAAGTCTCTGGAAACACCATATATTTT	CASSLADKVSGNTIYF
TRBD2	NA	TRBV2	TRBJ2-2	TGTGCCAGCAGTATCCCGGCGGGACTAGCGGGTTGGGACACCGGGGAGCTGTTTTTT	CASSIPAGLAGWDTGELFF
NA	NA	TRBV4-1	TRBJ1-6	TGCGCCAGCAGCCAAGATCCGCACTCCTATAATTCACCCCTCCACTTT	CASSQDPHSYNSPLHF
NA	NA	TRBV30	TRBJ2-1	TGTGCCTGGAGTGTAGTGAGCGTAGCCTACAATGAGCAGTTCTTC	CAWSVVSVAYNEQFF